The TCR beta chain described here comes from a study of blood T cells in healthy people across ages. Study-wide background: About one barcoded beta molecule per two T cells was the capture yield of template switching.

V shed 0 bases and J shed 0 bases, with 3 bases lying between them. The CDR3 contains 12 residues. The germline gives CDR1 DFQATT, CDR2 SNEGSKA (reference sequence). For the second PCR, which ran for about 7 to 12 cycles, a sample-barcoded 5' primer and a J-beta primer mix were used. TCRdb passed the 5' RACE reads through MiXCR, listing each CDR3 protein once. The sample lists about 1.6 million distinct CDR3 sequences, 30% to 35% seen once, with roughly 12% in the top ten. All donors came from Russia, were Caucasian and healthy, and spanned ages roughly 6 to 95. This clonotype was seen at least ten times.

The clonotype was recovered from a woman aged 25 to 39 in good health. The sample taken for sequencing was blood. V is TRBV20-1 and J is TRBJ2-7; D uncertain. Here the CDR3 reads CSARDSSYEQYF. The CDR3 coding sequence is TGCAGTGCTAGAGATAGCTCCTACGAGCAGTACTTC.